This T cell receptor beta chain derives from a study of early T cells in non-severe SARS-CoV-2 infection. Points from the study as a whole: Reliance on VDJdb matching favored anti-spike CD8 responses; private and CD4 specificities were missed.

Individually, cDNA molecules had unique molecular identifiers attached to them. Each CDR3 protein gets one entry after TCRdb re-called the 5' RACE reads with MiXCR. The sample includes more than 65,000 distinct CDR3 sequences, around 13% seen only once; the top ten take about 1.1%. About this clonotype: What it binds is unknown.

This receptor was taken from an adult who was a healthcare worker with PCR-confirmed SARS-CoV-2 infection or an uninfected control (not recorded which). Sequenced sample: whole blood.

The CDR3 loop is CASRTGTALHYGYTF. The CDR3 nucleotides are TGTGCCAGCAGGACCGGGACAGCACTTCACTATGGCTACACCTTC. The gene calls are TRBV6-1 and TRBJ1-2; 7 nucleotides align to TRBD1. Losses at the gene ends were 6 bases for V and 3 bases for J; bases not matched to a gene: 10. This CDR3 has 15 residues. Germline CDR1 and CDR2: MNHNS and SASEGT.